The T cell receptor beta chain under discussion was sequenced for a study of shared clonotypes between healthy human individuals. As for the study in general: Each donor contributed plates that comprised three CD4 naive, three CD4 memory, two CD8 naive and one CD8 memory.

Germline CDR1 is MDHEN and CDR2 is SYDVKM. Trimming stripped 3 bases from V and 0 bases from J, with 12 bases between. The CDR3 covers 15 residues. TCRdb's copy holds only in-frame clones and misses some; the assay was immunoSEQ multiplex PCR. The sample contains around 720,000 clones, around 73% of which appear only once. As to this clone: Its antigen is as yet unknown.

Whole-study results and caveats: The low donor count limited represented genetic and exposure-history diversity.

The study drew all its donors from Caucasian adults living in Nashville, Tennessee. The sequencing input was memory CD4+ T cells sorted from blood. Subset reported: CD45RA-negative fraction. The receptor was derived from a young woman in good health. The chain has TRBV28 and TRBJ2-7; D ambiguous. CDR3 amino acids: CASSFGRAASYEQYF. The CDR3 DNA is TGTGCCAGCAGTTTCGGTCGCGCCGCCTCCTACGAGCAGTACTTC.